This record looks at one T cell receptor (beta chain) sequence and its context. What antigen it recognizes has not been identified. Per-nucleotide qualities are absent, and no much larger clonotype sits a single base away. The sample belongs to a study of PD-1 and CTLA-4 blockade in melanoma (dated by TCRdb to the early 2020s). Study-wide context: In patients with melanoma, the researchers looked at the effects of CTLA-4 blockade versus PD-1 blockade on the CD8 T cell response that was melanoma-reactive.

Library preparation employed the immunoSEQ multiplex PCR assay. TCRdb provides this immuneACCESS table in a form limited to in-frame rearrangements. Some clones are lacking; in checked studies, under half of them reflect an unresolved V gene, and why the rest are absent is not known. This sample comprises tens of thousands of clones, about 87% of them detected only once. Of the sample, approximately 6.4% is held by the ten largest clones. CDR1 is given as SGHRS and CDR2 as YFSETQ, both from the germline V gene. V and J are truncated by 3 bases and 4 bases respectively, leaving an intervening sequence of 19 bases. There are 16 amino acids in the CDR3, from cysteine to phenylalanine inclusive. Here the CDR3 DNA is all that survives: 48 bases in frame from base 1.

This receptor was obtained from a human donor with melanoma. Here the sequenced sample was CD8+ T cells from peripheral blood, taken from a patient given anti-PD-1 treatment. The rearrangement combines TRBV5-1 with TRBJ1-1; the best D guess is TRBD1, with 5 bases matching. CDR3 loop: CASSSAAGGRGTEAFF. The sequenced DNA is TGCGCCAGCAGCTCCGCGGCCGGGGGAAGGGGCACTGAAGCTTTCTTT.